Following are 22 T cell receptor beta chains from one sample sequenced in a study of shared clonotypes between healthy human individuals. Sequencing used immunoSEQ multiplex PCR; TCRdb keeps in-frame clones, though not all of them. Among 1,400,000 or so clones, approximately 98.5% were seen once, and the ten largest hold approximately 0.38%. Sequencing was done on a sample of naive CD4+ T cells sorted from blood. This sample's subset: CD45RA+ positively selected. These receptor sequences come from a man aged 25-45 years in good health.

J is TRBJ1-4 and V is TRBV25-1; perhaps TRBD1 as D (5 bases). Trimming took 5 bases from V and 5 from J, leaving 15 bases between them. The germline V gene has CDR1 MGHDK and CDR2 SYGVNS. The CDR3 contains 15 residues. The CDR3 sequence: CASSMQGVGNEKLFF. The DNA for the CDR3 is TGTGCCAGCAGTATGCAGGGAGTCGGGAATGAAAAACTGTTTTTT.

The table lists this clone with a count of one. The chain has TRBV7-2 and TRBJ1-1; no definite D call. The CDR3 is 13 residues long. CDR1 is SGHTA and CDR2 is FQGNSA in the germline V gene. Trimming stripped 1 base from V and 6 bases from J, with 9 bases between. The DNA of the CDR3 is TGTGCCAGCAGCTTAGTGGTCGGTGCTGAAGCTTTCTTT. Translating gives CASSLVVGAEAFF. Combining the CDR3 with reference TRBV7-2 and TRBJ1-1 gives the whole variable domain GAGVSQSPSNKVTEKGKDVELRCDPISGHTALYWYRQSLGQGLEFLIYFQGNSAPDKSGLPSDRFSAERTGGSVSTLTIQRTQQEDSAVYLCASSLVVGAEAFFGQGTRLTVV.

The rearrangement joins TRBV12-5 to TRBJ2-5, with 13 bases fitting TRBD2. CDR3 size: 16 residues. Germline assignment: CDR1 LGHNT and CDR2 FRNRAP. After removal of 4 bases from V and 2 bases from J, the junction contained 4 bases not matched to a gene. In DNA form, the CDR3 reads TGTGCTAGTGGTTGGGGACTAGCGGGAATGCAAGAGACCCAGTACTTC. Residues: CASGWGLAGMQETQYF.

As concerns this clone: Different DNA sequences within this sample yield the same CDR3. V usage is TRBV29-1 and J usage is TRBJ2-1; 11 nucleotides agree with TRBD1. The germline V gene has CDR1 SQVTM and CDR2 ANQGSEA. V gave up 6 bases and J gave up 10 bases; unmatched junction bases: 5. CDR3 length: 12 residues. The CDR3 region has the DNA TGCAGCGTGGGACAGGGGGAAGGGGAGCAGTTCTTC. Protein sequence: CSVGQGEGEQFF.

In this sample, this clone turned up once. Here the CDR3 reads CASSPLGLAGIAGELFF. DNA of the CDR3: TGCGCCAGCTCCCCTCTGGGACTAGCGGGAATCGCCGGGGAGCTGTTTTTT. V usage is TRBV5-1 and J usage is TRBJ2-2; 13 positions agree with TRBD2. V lost 7 bases to trimming and J lost 6 bases; unmatched junction nucleotides: 12. CDR3 length: 17 amino acids. Germline V gene sequence: CDR1 SGHRS, CDR2 YFSETQ.

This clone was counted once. CDR3 sequence (DNA): TGTGCCAGCAGCTACCAAGGCAGGGCAGCTTTCTTT. Protein: CASSYQGRAAFF. This chain uses TRBV7-2 with TRBJ1-1, with D perhaps matching TRBD1 (5 bases). In germline, CDR1 is SGHTA, CDR2 FQGNSA. V shed 4 bases and J shed 10 bases, with 13 bases lying between them. CDR3 length: 12 amino acids. Complete variable domain (other parts from reference TRBV7-2 and TRBJ1-1): GAGVSQSPSNKVTEKGKDVELRCDPISGHTALYWYRQSLGQGLEFLIYFQGNSAPDKSGLPSDRFSAERTGGSVSTLTIQRTQQEDSAVYLCASSYQGRAAFFGQGTRLTVV.

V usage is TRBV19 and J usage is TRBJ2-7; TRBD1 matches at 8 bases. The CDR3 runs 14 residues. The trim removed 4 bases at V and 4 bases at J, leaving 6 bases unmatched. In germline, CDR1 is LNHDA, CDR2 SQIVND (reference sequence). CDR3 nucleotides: TGTGCCAGTAGTAGACAGGGGACGAGGTACGAGCAGTACTTC. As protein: CASSRQGTRYEQYF.

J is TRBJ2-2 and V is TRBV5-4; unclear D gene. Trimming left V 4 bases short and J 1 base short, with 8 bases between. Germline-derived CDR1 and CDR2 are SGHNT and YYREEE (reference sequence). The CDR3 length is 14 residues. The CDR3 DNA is TGTGCCAGCAGCCCGAACTTGAACACCGGGGAGCTGTTTTTT. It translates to CASSPNLNTGELFF.

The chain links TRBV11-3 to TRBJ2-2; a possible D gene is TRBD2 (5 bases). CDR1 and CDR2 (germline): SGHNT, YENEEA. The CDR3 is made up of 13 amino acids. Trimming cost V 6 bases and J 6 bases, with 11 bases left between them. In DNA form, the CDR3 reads TGTGCCAGCAGGGCAGGAGGCCCCGGGGAGCTGTTTTTT. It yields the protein CASRAGGPGELFF. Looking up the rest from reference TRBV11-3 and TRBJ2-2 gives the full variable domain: EAGVVQSPRYKIIEKKQPVAFWCNPISGHNTLYWYLQNLGQGPELLIRYENEEAVDDSQLPKDRFSAERLKGVDSTLKIQPAELGDSAVYLCASRAGGPGELFFGEGSRLTVL.

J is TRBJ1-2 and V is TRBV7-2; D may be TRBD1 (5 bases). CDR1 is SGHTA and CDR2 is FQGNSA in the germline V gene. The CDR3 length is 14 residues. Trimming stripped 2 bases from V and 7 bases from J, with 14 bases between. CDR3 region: CASSLQGVGLGYTF. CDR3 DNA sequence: TGTGCCAGCAGCTTACAGGGAGTTGGGCTTGGCTACACCTTC.

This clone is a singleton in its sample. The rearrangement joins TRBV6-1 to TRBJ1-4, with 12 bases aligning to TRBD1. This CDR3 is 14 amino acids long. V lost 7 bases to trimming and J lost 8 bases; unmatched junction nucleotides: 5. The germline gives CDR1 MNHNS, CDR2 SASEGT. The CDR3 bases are TGTGCCAGCAACCGGGACAGGGGGCAGGAAAAACTGTTTTTT. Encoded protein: CASNRDRGQEKLFF.

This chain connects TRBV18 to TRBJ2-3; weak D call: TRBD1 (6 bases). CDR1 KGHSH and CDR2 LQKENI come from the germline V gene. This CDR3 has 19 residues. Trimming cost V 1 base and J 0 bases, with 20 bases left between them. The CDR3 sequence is CASSPLDIWGLTSTDTQYF. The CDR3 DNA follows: TGTGCCAGCTCACCACTCGACATATGGGGGCTTACTAGCACAGATACGCAGTATTTT.

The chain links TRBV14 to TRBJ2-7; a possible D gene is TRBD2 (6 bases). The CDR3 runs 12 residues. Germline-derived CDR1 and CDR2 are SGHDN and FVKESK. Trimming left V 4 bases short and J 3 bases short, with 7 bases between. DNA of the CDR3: TGTGCCAGCAGCCGCGGGATCTACGAGCAGTACTTC. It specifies CASSRGIYEQYF.

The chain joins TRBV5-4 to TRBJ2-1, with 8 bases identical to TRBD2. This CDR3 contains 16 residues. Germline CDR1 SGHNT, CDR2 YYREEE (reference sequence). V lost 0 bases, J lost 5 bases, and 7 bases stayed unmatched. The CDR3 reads CASSLVTSGDDNEQFF. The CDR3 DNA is TGTGCCAGCAGCTTGGTTACTAGCGGAGACGACAATGAGCAGTTCTTC.

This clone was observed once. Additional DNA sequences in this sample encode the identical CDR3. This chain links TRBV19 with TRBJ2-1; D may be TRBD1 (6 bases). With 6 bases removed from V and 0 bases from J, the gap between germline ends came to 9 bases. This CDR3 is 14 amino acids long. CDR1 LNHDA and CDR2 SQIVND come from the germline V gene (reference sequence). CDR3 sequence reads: CASRRGSSYNEQFF. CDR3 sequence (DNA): TGTGCCAGTAGAAGGGGGAGCTCCTACAATGAGCAGTTCTTC.

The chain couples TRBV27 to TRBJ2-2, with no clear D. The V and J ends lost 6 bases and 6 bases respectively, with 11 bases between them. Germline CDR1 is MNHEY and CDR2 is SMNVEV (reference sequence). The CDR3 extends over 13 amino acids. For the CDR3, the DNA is TGTGCCAGCAGGGGTTCCGTCCCCGGGGAGCTGTTTTTT. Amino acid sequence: CASRGSVPGELFF.

In nucleotides, the CDR3 is TGTGCCAGCAGCACGGTCTTGAGCTCCTACAATGAGCAGTTCTTC. Encoded protein: CASSTVLSSYNEQFF. This sequence joins TRBV5-6 and TRBJ2-1; D is ambiguous. The germline V gene encodes CDR1 SGHDT and CDR2 YYEEEE. The CDR3 runs 15 residues. V was pared by 4 bases and J by 0 bases, with 11 bases between. Looking up the rest from reference TRBV5-6 and TRBJ2-1 gives the full variable domain: DAGVTQSPTHLIKTRGQQVTLRCSPKSGHDTVSWYQQALGQGPQFIFQYYEEEERQRGNFPDRFSGHQFPNYSSELNVNALLLGDSALYLCASSTVLSSYNEQFFGPGTRLTVL.

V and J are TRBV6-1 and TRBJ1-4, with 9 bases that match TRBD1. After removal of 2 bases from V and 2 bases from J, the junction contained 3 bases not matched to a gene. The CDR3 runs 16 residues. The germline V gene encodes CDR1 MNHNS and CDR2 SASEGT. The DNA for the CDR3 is TGTGCCAGCAGTGAAATCGGGACAGGGACTAATGAAAAACTGTTTTTT. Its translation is CASSEIGTGTNEKLFF.

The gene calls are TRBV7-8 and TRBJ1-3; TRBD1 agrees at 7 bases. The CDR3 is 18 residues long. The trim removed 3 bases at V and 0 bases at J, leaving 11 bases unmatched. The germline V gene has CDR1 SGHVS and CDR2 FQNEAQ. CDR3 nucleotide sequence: TGTGCCAGCAGCTTGGGTCCCCGACAGGGTTACTCTGGAAACACCATATATTTT. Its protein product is CASSLGPRQGYSGNTIYF.

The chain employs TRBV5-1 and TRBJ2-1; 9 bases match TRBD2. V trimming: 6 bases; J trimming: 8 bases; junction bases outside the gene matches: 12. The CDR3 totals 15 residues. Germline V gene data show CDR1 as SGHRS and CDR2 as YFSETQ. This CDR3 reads CASMEVAGVSDEQFF. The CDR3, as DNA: TGCGCCAGCATGGAGGTAGCGGGAGTCTCAGATGAGCAGTTCTTC.

The CDR3: CASFGPGWSGELFF. In DNA form, the CDR3 reads TGTGCCAGCTTCGGACCTGGCTGGTCCGGGGAGCTGTTTTTT. V is TRBV28 and J is TRBJ2-2; D ambiguous. The CDR3 is made up of 14 amino acids. V lost 8 bases and J 6 bases, leaving 16 bases between the germline ends. Germline V CDR1 and CDR2: MDHEN, SYDVKM.

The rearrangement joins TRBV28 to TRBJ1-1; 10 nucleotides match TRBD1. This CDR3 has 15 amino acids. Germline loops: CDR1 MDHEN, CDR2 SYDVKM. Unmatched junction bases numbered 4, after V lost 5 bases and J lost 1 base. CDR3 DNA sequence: TGTGCCAGCAGTACCCGGGACAGGGGGAACACTGAAGCTTTCTTT. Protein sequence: CASSTRDRGNTEAFF.